These T cell receptor beta chains were read from a single sample in a study of CD8+ T cells in alopecia areata. Data came from immunoSEQ multiplex PCR; TCRdb stores just in-frame clones and leaves some out. This table has 100,000 to 150,000 clones, approximately 49% appearing once. Sample: CD8+ T cells sorted from blood, taken at week 0. All receptors come from a human donor with alopecia areata. Each CDR3 is given with its conserved first and last residue. The D gene is left open where the match is weak. Size is stated for part of the rows, as once, few or many counts, or as a class when the clone is expanded.

cdr3_length: 11
d_call: .
j_call: TRBJ1-1
clone_size: few
v_call: TRBV10-3
cdr3_nt: TGTGCCATCGGGGGAAACACTGAAGCTTTCTTT
cdr3_aa: CAIGGNTEAFF

cdr3_length: 13
d_call: .
j_call: TRBJ2-1
clone_size: .
v_call: TRBV5-6
cdr3_nt: TGTGCCAGCAGCTTGGGAGGGGCAGATGAGCAGTTCTTC
cdr3_aa: CASSLGGADEQFF

cdr3_length: 14
d_call: TRBD1
j_call: TRBJ1-5
clone_size: .
v_call: TRBV28
cdr3_nt: TGTGCCGCTGGGACAGGGGAAATCAATCAGCCCCAGCATTTT
cdr3_aa: CAAGTGEINQPQHF

cdr3_length: 12
d_call: .
j_call: TRBJ1-5
clone_size: once
v_call: TRBV27
cdr3_nt: TGTGCCAGCAGTTTACTAGGACAGCCCCAGCATTTT
cdr3_aa: CASSLLGQPQHF

cdr3_length: 14
d_call: .
j_call: TRBJ1-5
clone_size: few
v_call: TRBV23-1
cdr3_nt: TGCGCCAGCAGAAATGAGAATAGCAATCAGCCCCAGCATTTT
cdr3_aa: CASRNENSNQPQHF

cdr3_length: 14
d_call: .
j_call: TRBJ1-6
clone_size: many
v_call: TRBV7-3
cdr3_nt: TGTGCCAGCAGCTTGGGACTGGGGGTTTCACCCCTCCACTTT
cdr3_aa: CASSLGLGVSPLHF

cdr3_length: 16
d_call: .
j_call: TRBJ1-1
clone_size: .
v_call: TRBV7-9
cdr3_nt: TGTGCCAGCAGCTTAGTAGTTAGACAGAGCATCACTGAAGCTTTCTTT
cdr3_aa: CASSLVVRQSITEAFF

cdr3_length: 12
d_call: .
j_call: TRBJ1-4
clone_size: .
v_call: TRBV6-5
cdr3_nt: TGTGCCAGCAGGACGGTGAATGAAAAACTGTTTTTT
cdr3_aa: CASRTVNEKLFF

cdr3_length: 12
d_call: .
j_call: TRBJ2-7
clone_size: few
v_call: TRBV4-1
cdr3_nt: TGCGCCAGCAGCCAAGATCGGCTCGAGCAGTACTTC
cdr3_aa: CASSQDRLEQYF

cdr3_length: 16
d_call: .
j_call: TRBJ1-1
clone_size: few
v_call: TRBV4-3
cdr3_nt: TGCGCCAGCAGCCAAGATTTCGTGACAACGAACACTGAAGCTTTCTTT
cdr3_aa: CASSQDFVTTNTEAFF

cdr3_length: 12
d_call: .
j_call: TRBJ2-7
clone_size: .
v_call: TRBV29-1
cdr3_nt: TGCAGCGTGAGACTGGGATACTACGAGCAGTACTTC
cdr3_aa: CSVRLGYYEQYF

cdr3_length: 14
d_call: .
j_call: TRBJ2-6
clone_size: .
v_call: TRBV6-5
cdr3_nt: TGTGCCAGCAGTTACTCTGAAGGGGCCAACGTCCTGACTTTC
cdr3_aa: CASSYSEGANVLTF

cdr3_length: 14
d_call: .
j_call: TRBJ2-7
clone_size: few
v_call: TRBV7-8
cdr3_nt: TGTGCCAGCAGCTTACGGGGGCAGGGGAACGAGCAGTACTTC
cdr3_aa: CASSLRGQGNEQYF

cdr3_length: 14
d_call: .
j_call: TRBJ1-1
clone_size: once
v_call: TRBV30
cdr3_nt: TGTGCCTGGAACCCGACAGTCATGAACACTGAAGCTTTCTTT
cdr3_aa: CAWNPTVMNTEAFF

cdr3_length: 14
d_call: .
j_call: TRBJ1-2
clone_size: .
v_call: TRBV5-6
cdr3_nt: TGTGCCAGCAGACCCTCGGAGGGAAGCTATGGCTACACCTTC
cdr3_aa: CASRPSEGSYGYTF

cdr3_length: 14
d_call: TRBD1
j_call: TRBJ2-3
clone_size: few
v_call: TRBV12-5
cdr3_nt: TGTGCTAGTGGTCCTCAGGGGGCGGATGATACGCAGTATTTT
cdr3_aa: CASGPQGADDTQYF

cdr3_length: 14
d_call: .
j_call: TRBJ1-1
clone_size: .
v_call: TRBV30
cdr3_nt: TGTGCCTGGAGTCGGGGCCACTTGAACACTGAAGCTTTCTTT
cdr3_aa: CAWSRGHLNTEAFF

cdr3_length: 9
d_call: .
j_call: TRBJ2-7
clone_size: .
v_call: TRBV25-1
cdr3_nt: TGCTGTAACTCCTACGAGCAGTACTTC
cdr3_aa: CCNSYEQYF